This record concerns one T cell receptor beta chain sequence. The CDR3 spans 12 residues. CDR1 and CDR2 (germline): MDHEN, SYDVKM. V lost 3 bases and J lost 7, with 9 bases in between. The data are from a study of cytomegalovirus exposure and HLA in healthy donors. PCR was performed using 60 Vbeta and 13 Jbeta primers. Using immunoSEQ multiplex PCR, the repertoire was profiled, and TCRdb retains in-frame clones only, with some absent. The table has roughly 100,000 clones, less than 80% seen once. The material sequenced was PBMCs. The sequence derives from a man under 40 in good health and CMV-seropositive. This chain connects TRBV28 to TRBJ1-1; D unresolved. CDR3: CASSFARYEAFF. DNA for the CDR3: TGTGCCAGCAGTTTTGCTCGGTATGAAGCTTTCTTT.